These 24 T cell receptor beta chains were sequenced from one sample in a study of T cell repertoires in cytomegalovirus infection. TCRdb reanalysed the reads using MiXCR and keeps one entry per CDR3 protein. Of about 240,000 distinct CDR3 sequences listed, approximately 6.7% are singletons. The sequencing sample was made of PBMCs. The receptors derive from a human donor in good health (CMV status not recorded). Some clones in this sample may be carry-over from other donors' samples.

This clonotype was observed at least ten times. This chain uses TRBV28 with TRBJ1-5; 10 positions agree with TRBD1. J was trimmed by 0 bases and V by 6 bases; bases with no gene match: 5. CDR3 length: 16 residues. CDR1 and CDR2 (germline): MDHEN, SYDVKM. The CDR3 DNA follows: TGTGCCAGCAGCGACAGGGGGCTTGTTAGCAATCAGCCCCAGCATTTT. Translating it yields CASSDRGLVSNQPQHF.

This clonotype occurred many times. The chain employs TRBV7-2 and TRBJ1-6, with a weak D call TRBD1 (6 bases). This CDR3 is built from 11 residues. V gave up 4 bases and J gave up 14 bases, with 9 bases separating them. Germline V gives CDR1 SGHTA, CDR2 FQGNSA. The CDR3 loop reads CASSYGTSLHF. CDR3 DNA: TGTGCCAGCAGCTACGGGACATCCCTCCACTTT.

This chain joins TRBV2 and TRBJ2-3, with D perhaps TRBD2 (5 bases). The V gene lost 6 bases and the J gene lost 5 bases, with 18 bases spanning the gap. The germline V gene has CDR1 SNHLY and CDR2 FYNNEI. This CDR3 contains 15 residues. As DNA, the CDR3 is TGTGCCAGCAGCTCCTCCGGGGTGGGCGGAGATACGCAGTATTTT. Translated: CASSSSGVGGDTQYF. Drawing the rest from reference TRBV2 and TRBJ2-3, the complete variable domain is EPEVTQTPSHQVTQMGQEVILRCVPISNHLYFYWYRQILGQKVEFLVSFYNNEISEKSEIFDDQFSVERPDGSNFTLKIRSTKLEDSAMYFCASSSSGVGGDTQYFGPGTRLTVL.

This clonotype was observed at least ten times. The chain links TRBV6-5 to TRBJ2-3; 8 bases agree with TRBD1. Germline-derived CDR1 and CDR2 are MNHEY and SVGAGI. This CDR3 contains 16 residues. The trim removed 2 bases at V and 6 bases at J, leaving 10 bases unmatched. CDR3 residues: CASSYARTGYVDTQYF. CDR3 in DNA: TGTGCCAGCAGTTACGCGAGGACAGGGTACGTGGATACGCAGTATTTT.

This clonotype was seen ten or more times. The chain is built from TRBV15 and TRBJ1-2, with D possibly TRBD1 on 5 matching bases. The ends were cut back, 0 bases at V and 4 bases at J, with 12 bases in the middle. The CDR3 is made up of 15 amino acids. CDR1 is LNHNV, CDR2 YYDKDF, per germline (reference sequence). In nucleotides, the CDR3 is TGTGCCACCAGCAGAGAAAAAGGGGCAGGCTATGGCTACACCTTC. It encodes CATSREKGAGYGYTF.

This clonotype was seen a handful of times. The gene calls are TRBV2 and TRBJ2-5; 10 bases align to TRBD1. Germline V CDR1 and CDR2: SNHLY, FYNNEI. The CDR3 totals 14 residues. J lost 4 bases, V lost 1 base, and 0 bases had no gene match. The CDR3 is CASSEGTGGETQYF. The CDR3 DNA reads as TGTGCCAGCAGTGAAGGGACAGGGGGAGAGACCCAGTACTTC.

The chain carries TRBV9 and TRBJ1-5, with TRBD1 as a possible D gene (6 bases). V was trimmed by 6 bases and J by 3 bases, leaving 13 bases between them. The germline CDR1 and CDR2 sequences are SGDLS and YYNGEE. The CDR3 is made up of 14 amino acids. CDR3 amino acids: CASNRGGYNQPQHF. CDR3 nucleotides: TGTGCCAGCAACCGAGGGGGGTACAATCAGCCCCAGCATTTT.

This sequence joins TRBV29-1 and TRBJ1-3; D possibly corresponds to TRBD1 (5 bases). Trimming cost V 3 bases and J 0 bases, with 18 bases left between them. Germline V gives CDR1 SQVTM, CDR2 ANQGSEA. The CDR3 is 17 amino acids. This CDR3 is CSVEESLGLGSGNTIYF. The CDR3 DNA sequence: TGCAGCGTTGAGGAGAGTTTGGGACTTGGCTCTGGAAACACCATATATTTT. Together with reference TRBV29-1 and TRBJ1-3, the CDR3 gives the full variable domain: SAVISQKPSRDICQRGTSLTIQCQVDSQVTMMFWYRQQPGQSLTLIATANQGSEATYESGFVIDKFPISRPNLTFSTLTVSNMSPEDSSIYLCSVEESLGLGSGNTIYFGEGSWLTVV.

This clonotype was detected many times. V and J are TRBV7-2 and TRBJ2-7; D is undetermined. The CDR3 has 14 amino acids. CDR1 and CDR2 (germline): SGHTA, FQGNSA. The germline V and J ends were trimmed by 0 bases and 5 bases, with 11 bases remaining between them. The DNA for the CDR3 is TGTGCCAGCAGCTTAGCGCTGTTCGGAAACGAGCAGTACTTC. Its protein is CASSLALFGNEQYF.

This clonotype was found many times. The chain uses TRBV20-1 and TRBJ1-1; D unresolved. Trimming cost V 2 bases and J 1 base, with 11 bases left between them. CDR1 is DFQATT and CDR2 is SNEGSKA in the germline V gene (reference sequence). The CDR3 runs 14 residues. The CDR3 sequence: CSARSYFRNTEAFF. In DNA form, the CDR3 reads TGCAGTGCTAGAAGTTACTTCAGGAACACTGAAGCTTTCTTT.

This clonotype was seen many times. The chain joins TRBV20-1 to TRBJ1-1, with D maybe TRBD1 (5 bases). This CDR3 region has 15 residues. Per the germline V gene, CDR1 is DFQATT and CDR2 is SNEGSKA (reference sequence). V dropped 6 bases and J dropped 0 bases, with 17 bases sitting between them. CDR3 coding DNA: TGCAGTGCAGTACGGGCTTTGACAGTGAACACTGAAGCTTTCTTT. The encoded protein is CSAVRALTVNTEAFF.

In this sample, this clonotype turned up many times. The V gene is TRBV19, the J gene TRBJ1-1; 12 positions agree with TRBD1. Per germline, CDR1 LNHDA and CDR2 SQIVND (reference sequence). CDR3 length equals 15 residues. J lost 5 bases, V lost 6 bases, and 7 bases had no gene match. The CDR3 here is CASRGGTGGYTEAFF. CDR3 in DNA: TGTGCCAGTAGAGGTGGGACAGGGGGCTATACTGAAGCTTTCTTT.

This clonotype was detected ten times or more. This chain uses TRBV5-1 with TRBJ2-2, with D perhaps matching TRBD2 (6 bases). Deletions cut 3 bases from V and 1 base from J, with 10 bases between. There are 15 residues in the CDR3. Germline V gene lookup returns CDR1 SGHRS and CDR2 YFSETQ. Here the CDR3 DNA reads TGCGCCAGCAGCTACGCGGGGTTGAACACCGGGGAGCTGTTTTTT. Its translation is CASSYAGLNTGELFF.

This clonotype was observed a few times. The chain employs TRBV5-1 and TRBJ1-5; 10 bases agree with TRBD1. CDR1 and CDR2 from the germline V gene are SGHRS and YFSETQ. V trimming: 4 bases; J trimming: 1 base; junction bases outside the gene matches: 14. This CDR3 spans 19 amino acids. CDR3 in DNA: TGCGCCAGCAGCCTACAACCCTTAGGACAGGGGGTGAGCAATCAGCCCCAGCATTTT. Encoded protein: CASSLQPLGQGVSNQPQHF.

Ten or more counts support this clonotype. The chain links TRBV7-6 to TRBJ2-1; the match to TRBD1 covers 9 bases. V dropped 7 bases and J dropped 7; count of bases not matched to a gene: 8. Germline V CDR1 and CDR2: SGHVS, FNYEAQ. The CDR3 contains 14 residues. The CDR3, as DNA: TGTGCCAGCACGCGCGGGACAGGGTGGAATGAGCAGTTCTTC. This translates into CASTRGTGWNEQFF.

Ten or more counts support this clonotype. This sequence joins TRBV6-2 or TRBV6-3 and TRBJ2-7, with a possible D match to TRBD2 (5 bases). Germline-derived CDR1 and CDR2 are MNHEY and SVGEGT. This CDR3 spans 13 amino acids. Trimming removed 6 bases from V and 1 base from J, with 10 bases in between. The CDR3 region is CASRSTGSYEQYF. For the CDR3, the DNA is TGTGCCAGCAGATCGACGGGATCCTACGAGCAGTACTTC.

The chain carries TRBV2 and TRBJ2-5, with TRBD1 matching 7 bases. CDR1 is SNHLY and CDR2 is FYNNEI in the germline V gene. V was clipped by 6 bases and J by 5 bases; unmatched bases: 12. The CDR3 is made up of 15 amino acids. Here the CDR3 reads CASSLGDSEGETQYF. For the CDR3, the DNA is TGTGCCAGCAGCCTTGGGGACAGCGAGGGGGAGACCCAGTACTTC. The full variable domain, its missing parts supplied by reference TRBV2 and TRBJ2-5, is EPEVTQTPSHQVTQMGQEVILRCVPISNHLYFYWYRQILGQKVEFLVSFYNNEISEKSEIFDDQFSVERPDGSNFTLKIRSTKLEDSAMYFCASSLGDSEGETQYFGPGTRLLVL.

V gene TRBV28 combines with J gene TRBJ2-7; 8 nucleotides agree with TRBD1. Trimming cost V 3 bases and J 5 bases; bases outside gene matches: 9. Looked up from germline, CDR1 is MDHEN and CDR2 is SYDVKM. CDR3 length: 15 amino acids. As DNA, the CDR3 is TGTGCCAGCAGTTTTCCCGGACAGGGTGGTCACGAGCAGTACTTC. Protein product: CASSFPGQGGHEQYF.

This clonotype was counted many times. The chain has TRBV12-3 or TRBV12-4 and TRBJ2-3; 9 nucleotides line up with TRBD2. V gave up 5 bases and J gave up 0 bases; unmatched junction bases: 12. The CDR3 is made up of 18 amino acids. CDR3 residues: CASSQSRTSASSTDTQYF. The CDR3 DNA sequence: TGTGCCAGCAGTCAGTCCCGGACTAGCGCCAGTAGCACAGATACGCAGTATTTT.

The sample holds many counts of this clonotype. The chain couples TRBV6-2 or TRBV6-3 to TRBJ1-5; D is ambiguous. The germline CDR1 and CDR2 sequences are MNHEY and SVGEGT. Trimming pared 0 bases from V and 4 bases from J, leaving 10 bases between. There are 15 residues in the CDR3. CDR3 in amino acids: CASSYSSGRNQPQHF. CDR3 in DNA: TGTGCCAGCAGTTACTCTTCAGGACGGAATCAGCCCCAGCATTTT.

Ten or more counts support this clonotype. The V call is TRBV6-2 or TRBV6-3, the J call TRBJ2-1, with 7 bases matching TRBD2. The J segment lost 0 bases and the V segment lost 0 bases, leaving 17 bases of the junction unmatched. From germline, CDR1 is MNHEY and CDR2 SVGEGT. The CDR3 consists of 21 residues. For the CDR3, the DNA is TGTGCCAGCAGTTACTCCATCTTCCGTCTAGCGGTGGGGCCCTCCTACAATGAGCAGTTCTTC. This encodes CASSYSIFRLAVGPSYNEQFF.

The chain links TRBV20-1 to TRBJ1-5, with a possible D match to TRBD1 (5 bases). The germline CDR1 and CDR2 sequences are DFQATT and SNEGSKA (reference sequence). Trimming took 6 bases from V and 5 from J, leaving 8 bases between them. CDR3 length: 11 residues. The CDR3, as DNA: TGCAGTGCAGGGGACGATCAGCCCCAGCATTTT. Protein: CSAGDDQPQHF.

This clonotype showed up many times. The genes are TRBV2 and TRBJ2-7; D is tentatively TRBD1 or TRBD2 (5 bases each). The V end was cut by 8 bases, the J end by 1 base, with 18 bases between. Per the germline V gene, CDR1 is SNHLY and CDR2 is FYNNEI. This CDR3 has 15 residues. CDR3: CASGDGMSGSYEQYF. The CDR3 DNA follows: TGTGCCAGCGGGGACGGGATGTCTGGGTCCTACGAGCAGTACTTC.

Ten or more counts support this clonotype. This chain joins TRBV6-5 and TRBJ2-7; D is possibly TRBD1 (6 bases). Trimming stripped 6 bases from V and 0 bases from J, with 12 bases between. CDR3 length equals 14 residues. The germline V gene has CDR1 MNHEY and CDR2 SVGAGI. In DNA, the CDR3 is TGTGCCAGCAGCCCTTCGGACAGCTCCTACGAGCAGTACTTC. Its translation: CASSPSDSSYEQYF.